Below are 17 T cell receptor beta chains sequenced from a single sample in a study of cytomegalovirus exposure and HLA in healthy donors. The PCR used 60 Vbeta and 13 Jbeta primers. Clones were read by immunoSEQ multiplex PCR, and TCRdb kept only the in-frame ones, dropping some. Of about 140,000 clones listed, about two thirds are singletons. Source material: PBMCs. The origin of the receptors is a woman aged 55-70 years in good health and CMV-seropositive.

The rearrangement joins TRBV29-1 to TRBJ2-1; D gene uncertain. The germline V gene has CDR1 SQVTM and CDR2 ANQGSEA. The CDR3 runs to 13 residues. The germline V and J ends were trimmed by 5 bases and 0 bases, with 8 bases remaining between them. Here the CDR3 DNA reads TGCAGCGTTCCCTCCTACTCCTACAATGAGCAGTTCTTC. Protein: CSVPSYSYNEQFF.

The chain joins TRBV5-6 to TRBJ1-2; no firm D call. Germline V gene data show CDR1 as SGHDT and CDR2 as YYEEEE. V lost 1 base and J lost 0, with 7 bases in between. This CDR3 is 14 amino acids long. CDR3 region: CASSLYGPNYGYTF. Written as DNA, the CDR3 is TGTGCCAGCAGCTTGTATGGGCCTAACTATGGCTACACCTTC.

The chain links TRBV6-1 to TRBJ1-2; TRBD1 is a possible D gene (5 bases). Germline V gene sequence: CDR1 MNHNS, CDR2 SASEGT. The CDR3 extends over 11 amino acids. Trimming cost V 11 bases and J 8 bases, with 15 bases left between them. In DNA form, the CDR3 reads TGTGCCGCCGTCAGGGCAGGCGGCTACACCTTC. It specifies CAAVRAGGYTF.

The V and J genes are TRBV29-1 and TRBJ2-1; 13 nucleotides align to TRBD2. The CDR3 extends over 15 amino acids. Germline V gene data show CDR1 as SQVTM and CDR2 as ANQGSEA. The J segment lost 8 bases and the V segment lost 6 bases, leaving 10 bases of the junction unmatched. In DNA, the CDR3 is TGCAGCGTCGAGGGGGGACTAGCGGGATTGGATGAGCAGTTCTTC. The encoded protein is CSVEGGLAGLDEQFF.

The chain uses TRBV7-8 and TRBJ2-1, with 11 bases matching TRBD1. This CDR3 comprises 15 residues. In germline, CDR1 is SGHVS, CDR2 FQNEAQ. V lost 6 bases to trimming and J lost 2 bases; unmatched junction nucleotides: 3. In DNA form, the CDR3 reads TGTGCCAGCAGAGGGGGACAGGGGGCCTACAATGAGCAGTTCTTC. Protein sequence: CASRGGQGAYNEQFF.

This clone appeared once. The chain carries TRBV28 and TRBJ1-2, with 7 bases lining up with TRBD1. The CDR3 covers 13 residues. The germline CDR1 and CDR2 sequences are MDHEN and SYDVKM. V lost 7 bases, J lost 6 bases, and 8 bases stayed unmatched. CDR3 loop: CASNIGGGNGYTF. CDR3 DNA sequence: TGTGCCAGCAACATAGGAGGGGGCAATGGCTACACCTTC.

The chain employs TRBV23-1 and TRBJ2-7; 9 bases are shared with TRBD1. TRBV23-1 is assigned to the ORF class and has an uncertain function. J gave up 2 bases and V 8 bases, and 7 bases lay outside the gene matches. This CDR3 region has 14 residues. DNA of the CDR3: TGCGCCAGCCTATCCCGGACAGGGGCCTACGAGCAGTACTTC. It is translated as CASLSRTGAYEQYF.

The chain recombines TRBV6-1 with TRBJ2-6, with no clear D. The V gene lost 1 base and the J gene lost 0 bases, with 13 bases spanning the gap. This CDR3 contains 18 residues. From germline, CDR1 is MNHNS and CDR2 SASEGT. This chain's CDR3 is CASSEEPGSYSGANVLTF. In DNA form, the CDR3 reads TGTGCCAGCAGTGAAGAGCCGGGTTCTTACTCTGGGGCCAACGTCCTGACTTTC.

This clone was counted between two and nine times. This sequence joins TRBV30 and TRBJ2-4; TRBD2 aligns across 11 bases. CDR3 size: 14 residues. Germline values: CDR1 GTSNPN, CDR2 SVGIG (reference sequence). V gave up 5 bases and J gave up 8 bases; unmatched junction bases: 8. This CDR3 reads CAWSTSGIIDIQYF. The CDR3 DNA is TGTGCCTGGTCGACTAGCGGGATAATAGACATTCAGTACTTC.

The CDR3: CASSLAGGNYGYTF. The CDR3 coding sequence is TGTGCCAGCAGCCTTGCAGGGGGGAACTATGGCTACACCTTC. The chain recombines TRBV5-4 with TRBJ1-2, with 7 positions matching TRBD1. Per the germline V gene, CDR1 is SGHNT and CDR2 is YYREEE (reference sequence). The CDR3 totals 14 residues. After removal of 4 bases from V and 2 bases from J, the junction contained 5 bases not matched to a gene.

This clone was counted once. The J gene is TRBJ2-7, the V gene TRBV5-4; TRBD2 is a possible D gene (5 bases). The CDR3 length is 15 residues. V was clipped by 3 bases and J by 2 bases, with 15 bases between them. Germline values: CDR1 SGHNT, CDR2 YYREEE (reference sequence). CDR3 nucleotides: TGTGCCAGCAGCTACTGGACTGGACGACCCTACGAGCAGTACTTC. Translating it yields CASSYWTGRPYEQYF.

The chain couples TRBV5-1 to TRBJ2-1; 8 nucleotides agree with TRBD2. After removal of 4 bases from V and 0 bases from J, the junction contained 3 bases not matched to a gene. Per the germline V gene, CDR1 is SGHRS and CDR2 is YFSETQ. CDR3 size: 15 residues. CDR3 sequence reads: CASSVAGTSYNEQFF. CDR3 DNA: TGCGCCAGCAGCGTAGCGGGGACCTCCTACAATGAGCAGTTCTTC.

The chain combines TRBV7-9 with TRBJ1-1, with D uncertain. CDR1 is SEHNR, CDR2 FQNEAQ, per germline (reference sequence). Trimming removed 1 base at V and 5 bases at J, with 11 bases between. This CDR3 spans 14 amino acids. The CDR3, as DNA: TGTGCCAGCAGCTTAGTCGCGATACGGACTGAAGCTTTCTTT. Translating gives CASSLVAIRTEAFF.

This clone occurred once. The chain carries TRBV5-8 and TRBJ2-5; D possibly corresponds to TRBD1 (5 bases). CDR1 and CDR2 (germline): SGHTS, YDEGEE. Trimming took off 4 bases at V and 2 bases at J, with 12 bases between the two ends. The CDR3 has 14 residues. DNA of the CDR3: TGTGCCAGCAGCCGATTCCGACAGCAAGAGACCCAGTACTTC. Translation gives CASSRFRQQETQYF.

V usage is TRBV5-4 and J usage is TRBJ1-2, with D maybe TRBD1 (6 bases). CDR3 size: 13 residues. Germline lookup yields CDR1 SGHNT and CDR2 YYREEE (reference sequence). Between the trimmed V and J ends, which lost 0 bases and 4 bases, there was a span of 7 bases. The CDR3, as DNA: TGTGCCAGCAGCTTGGAGACAGGCTATGGCTACACCTTC. Translation: CASSLETGYGYTF.

Points on this clone: One end of the junction does not line up with germline, which may come from a read error. In DNA form, the CDR3 reads TGTGCCAGCAGCCTAGACAGGGTAAGGTGGGGGGGGGAGACCCAGTACTTC. Translated, it gives CASSLDRVRWGGETQYF. The chain recombines TRBV11-3 with TRBJ2-5; D might be TRBD1 or TRBD2, each matching 7 bases. The germline V gene has CDR1 SGHNT and CDR2 YENEEA. This CDR3 region has 17 residues. Looking up the rest from reference TRBV11-3 and TRBJ2-5 gives the full variable domain: EAGVVQSPRYKIIEKKQPVAFWCNPISGHNTLYWYLQNLGQGPELLIRYENEEAVDDSQLPKDRFSAERLKGVDSTLKIQPAELGDSAVYLCASSLDRVRWGGETQYFGPGTRLLVL.

The V and J genes are TRBV4-1 and TRBJ1-5; D may be TRBD1 (6 bases). The CDR3 consists of 16 residues. Germline V CDR1 and CDR2: MGHRA, YSYEKL. Deletions cut 0 bases from V and 3 bases from J, with 12 bases between. The CDR3 sequence is CASSQDTNRDNQPQHF. In DNA, the CDR3 is TGCGCCAGCAGCCAAGATACGAACAGGGACAATCAGCCCCAGCATTTT.